Below are 5 T cell receptor beta chains sequenced from a single sample in a study of T cell responses to AZD1222 COVID-19 vaccine. Clones were read by immunoSEQ multiplex PCR, and TCRdb kept only the in-frame ones, dropping some. The profile shows more than 85,000 clones, 70% to 85% of them singletons. The sequencing here drew on peripheral blood, taken on day 0 of AZD1222 vaccination. The receptor set was obtained from an adult in good health.

The gene calls are TRBV10-1 and TRBJ1-1; no definite D call. V was shortened by 5 bases and J by 1 base, with 5 bases between the two germline ends. Germline CDR1 reads WNHNN; CDR2 reads SYGVQD (reference sequence). The CDR3 is 12 residues long. CDR3 residues: CASSYRNTEAFF. As DNA, the CDR3 is TGCGCCAGCAGTTACAGGAACACTGAAGCTTTCTTT.

This clone appeared many times. The rearrangement uses TRBV2 and TRBJ2-7, with 9 bases that match TRBD1. The CDR3 runs 13 residues. Germline trimming cut 7 bases from V and 4 bases from J; bases unmatched to any gene: 5. Per the germline V gene, CDR1 is SNHLY and CDR2 is FYNNEI. This chain's CDR3 is CASTGTGMYEQYF. The CDR3 nucleotides read TGTGCCAGCACCGGGACAGGGATGTACGAGCAGTACTTC.

The chain employs TRBV24-1 and TRBJ2-4; D unresolved. Germline V gene data show CDR1 as KGHDR and CDR2 as SFDVKD. CDR3 length equals 13 residues. Trimming took 4 bases from V and 7 from J, leaving 10 bases between them. The CDR3 reads CATSEPTRNIQYF. CDR3 coding DNA: TGTGCCACCAGTGAACCTACACGGAACATTCAGTACTTC.

The gene calls are TRBV30 and TRBJ2-5; D may be TRBD1 (6 bases). The V end lost 8 bases, the J end lost 5 bases, and 18 bases lay between the germline ends. This CDR3 region has 13 residues. Germline CDR1 is GTSNPN and CDR2 is SVGIG (reference sequence). Here the CDR3 reads CAHSTGSAETQYF. The CDR3 bases are TGTGCCCATAGCACAGGGTCGGCGGAGACCCAGTACTTC.

The chain joins TRBV5-1 to TRBJ2-3; D is perhaps TRBD2 (5 bases). Trimming stripped 4 bases from V and 1 base from J, with 13 bases between. The germline gives CDR1 SGHRS, CDR2 YFSETQ. There are 15 residues in the CDR3. The CDR3 sequence: CASSDLSRGTDTQYF. In DNA form, the CDR3 reads TGCGCCAGCAGCGATCTCTCGCGGGGCACAGATACGCAGTATTTT.